This TCR beta chain comes out of a study of shared clonotypes between healthy human individuals. Every immunoSEQ plate was one replicate of a subset's evenly spread DNA. Here immunoSEQ multiplex PCR was the method, and the copy in TCRdb shows in-frame clones only, minus some. The sample contains over a million clones, 70% to 80% of which appear only once. This clone was seen more than once but under ten times. CDR1 and CDR2 (germline): SGHRS, YFSETQ. V was pared by 7 bases and J by 5 bases, with 7 bases of the junction left unmatched. CDR3 size: 14 residues. This clonotype was sampled from a man aged 18 to 30 in good health. Sequenced material: memory CD4+ T cells sorted from blood. Documented subset: CD45RA-negative fraction. J is TRBJ2-2 and V is TRBV5-1; 8 bases align to TRBD2. CDR3 sequence (DNA): TGCGCCAGCCAGGCGGGAGGACTTACCGGGGAGCTGTTTTTT. Translating it yields CASQAGGLTGELFF.